This T cell receptor beta chain emerged from a study of cytomegalovirus exposure and HLA in healthy donors. Overall study context: The approximately 120 validation repertoires used the same platform as the roughly 610 first-cohort repertoires, a later analysis reported. Study results and caveats: Reports described diagnosis of cytomegalovirus status by the classifier as highly specific and sensitive.

Profiled with immunoSEQ multiplex PCR; TCRdb holds only in-frame clones, not every one. The data hold some 60,000 clones, with 95% to 96% observed a single time. Separate from the roughly 720-subject first cohort, the approximately 120-subject validation cohort was the one that the donors belonged to. In this sample, this clone turned up once. Its matching antigen is unknown. Germline CDR1 SEHNR, CDR2 FQNEAQ (reference sequence). The CDR3 spans 14 residues. V was pared by 5 bases and J by 3 bases, with 13 bases between. This receptor was obtained from a man aged 18 to 30 in good health and CMV-seronegative. What was sequenced was PBMCs. The chain links TRBV7-9 to TRBJ1-1; weak D call: TRBD1 (6 bases). This chain's CDR3 is CASSKRTADTEAFF. The CDR3 nucleotides read TGTGCCAGCAGCAAACGGACAGCCGACACTGAAGCTTTCTTT.